This TCR beta chain was captured by sequencing in a study of OX40 agonist ivuxolimab in advanced cancers. CDR3 size: 15 residues. Germline lookup yields CDR1 SGHNT and CDR2 YENEEA. The V gene lost 5 bases and the J gene lost 4 bases, with 16 bases spanning the gap. Libraries were prepared by immunoSEQ multiplex PCR; TCRdb keeps only in-frame clonotypes and omits some of them. The data contain 25,000 to 35,000 clones, about 90% of them singletons. This specimen was CD4+ or CD8+ T cells sorted from blood, taken in a trial of the OX40 agonist ivuxolimab. The chain has TRBV11-3 and TRBJ2-3; D possibly corresponds to TRBD2 (8 bases). This receptor was identified in an adult with an advanced solid tumor such as melanoma, head and neck, liver or kidney cancer. The CDR3 protein is CASSRDSGSADTQYF. The CDR3 region has the DNA TGTGCCAGCAGCAGGGACAGCGGGAGTGCAGATACGCAGTATTTT.